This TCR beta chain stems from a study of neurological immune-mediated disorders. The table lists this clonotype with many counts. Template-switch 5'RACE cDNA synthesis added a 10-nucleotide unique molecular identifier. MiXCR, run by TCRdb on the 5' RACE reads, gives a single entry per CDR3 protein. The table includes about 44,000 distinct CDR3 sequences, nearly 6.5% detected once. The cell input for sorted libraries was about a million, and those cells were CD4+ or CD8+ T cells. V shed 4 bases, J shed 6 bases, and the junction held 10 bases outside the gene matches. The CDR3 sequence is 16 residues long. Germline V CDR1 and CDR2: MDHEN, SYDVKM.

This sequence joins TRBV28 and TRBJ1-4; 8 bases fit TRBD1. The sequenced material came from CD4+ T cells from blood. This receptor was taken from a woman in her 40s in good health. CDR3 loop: CASSSPAQGVHEKLFF. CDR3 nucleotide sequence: TGTGCCAGCAGTTCACCGGCACAGGGGGTTCATGAAAAACTGTTTTTT. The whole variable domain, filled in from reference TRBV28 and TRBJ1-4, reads DVKVTQSSRYLVKRTGEKVFLECVQDMDHENMFWYRQDPGLGLRLIYFSYDVKMKEKGDIPEGYSVSREKKERFSLILESASTNQTSMYLCASSSPAQGVHEKLFFGSGTQLSVL.